The present entry profiles one TCR beta chain with its context. With a J-beta primer mix and a sample-barcoded 5' primer, a second PCR ran 7 to 11 cycles. TCRdb used MiXCR to reprocess the 5' RACE reads, holding one entry per CDR3 protein. The sample includes under 2,000,000 distinct CDR3 sequences, about 50% of them seen just once. The data originate from a study of blood T cells in healthy people across ages. Isolated PBMCs totaled at least 6 million in each sample. The CDR3 contains 14 residues. The J segment lost 6 bases and the V segment lost 2 bases, leaving 7 bases of the junction unmatched. Germline values: CDR1 DFQATT, CDR2 SNEGSKA (reference sequence).

The rearrangement joins TRBV20-1 to TRBJ2-3, with 8 bases lining up with TRBD2. The sample consisted of blood. The receptor was derived from a middle-aged woman in good health. The CDR3 nucleotides read TGCAGTGCTAGACTTCGGGGGGGCTTGGATACGCAGTATTTT. Residues: CSARLRGGLDTQYF.